This T cell receptor beta chain was retrieved from a study of cytomegalovirus exposure and HLA in healthy donors. Study conclusions and caveats: The authors later linked a missense DCLRE1C variant to TCR beta V- and J-gene trimming. Earlier results showed most TCR beta V segments being productive about 87% or about 30% of the time. An analysis was carried out at a later point. It showed that HLA-associated TCR beta chains were more clonally expanded than equally common non-associated chains.

Notes on this clone: Its antigen is as yet unknown.

There are 15 residues in the CDR3. The germline V gene encodes CDR1 SGHNT and CDR2 YYREEE (reference sequence). V trimming: 4 bases; J trimming: 7 bases; junction bases outside the gene matches: 10. The PCR had 60 Vbeta and 13 Jbeta primers. Authors' data handling: Later analysis identified some 80 million unique TCR beta chains, about 10 million shared. Assay: immunoSEQ multiplex PCR; the TCRdb copy retains only in-frame clones and omits some. The D gene and trimming were derived from the DNA, and the V and J assignments and clone size from that table. The listing records tens of thousands of clones.

The source of this sequence is a man between 35 and 55 years old in good health and CMV-seronegative. The V call is TRBV5-4, the J call TRBJ2-2; TRBD1 matches at 7 bases. Specimen: PBMCs. The DNA of the CDR3 is TGTGCCAGCAGCCCGGCCCGGACAGGAGGCGGGGAGCTGTTTTTT. This sequence encodes CASSPARTGGGELFF.